This record concerns one T cell receptor beta chain sequence. Some clones are missing from TCRdb's copy, which holds only in-frame ones; the method was immunoSEQ multiplex PCR. This table has about 140,000 clones, approximately 85% appearing once. The sample comes from a study of blood T cell repertoires in COVID-19. CDR1 is SNHLY, CDR2 FYNNEI, per germline. The CDR3 spans 13 residues. V lost 8 bases, J lost 3 bases, and 13 bases lay in between. Material for sequencing was peripheral blood. This clonotype was sampled from a man in his 70s with acute or convalescent COVID-19. The chain is built from TRBV2 and TRBJ1-2; D may be TRBD1 (5 bases). CDR3 region: CASVQGNYYGYTF. In DNA form, the CDR3 reads TGTGCCAGCGTGCAGGGTAATTACTATGGCTACACCTTC.